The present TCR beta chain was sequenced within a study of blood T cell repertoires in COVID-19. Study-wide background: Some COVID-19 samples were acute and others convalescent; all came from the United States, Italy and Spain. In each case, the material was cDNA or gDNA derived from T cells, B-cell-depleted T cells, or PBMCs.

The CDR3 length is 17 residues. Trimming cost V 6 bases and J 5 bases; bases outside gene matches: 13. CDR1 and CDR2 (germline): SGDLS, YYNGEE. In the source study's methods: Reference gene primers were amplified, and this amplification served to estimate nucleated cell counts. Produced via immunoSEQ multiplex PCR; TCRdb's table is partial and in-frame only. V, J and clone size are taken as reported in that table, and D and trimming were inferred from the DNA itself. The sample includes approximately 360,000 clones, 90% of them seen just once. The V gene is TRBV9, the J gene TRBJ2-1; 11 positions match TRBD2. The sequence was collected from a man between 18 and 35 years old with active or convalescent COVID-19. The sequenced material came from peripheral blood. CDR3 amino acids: CASTGTSGRASHNEQFF. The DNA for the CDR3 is TGTGCCAGCACCGGGACTAGCGGAAGAGCGTCCCACAATGAGCAGTTCTTC.